The next 12 T cell receptor beta chains were all read from a single sample in a study of blood T cell repertoires in COVID-19. Clones were sequenced by immunoSEQ multiplex PCR, and TCRdb holds only the in-frame ones, with some missing. The table shows about 100,000 clones, with around 88% occurring only once. The sample taken for sequencing was peripheral blood. Receptor source: a human donor in a cohort sampled during active COVID-19.

The chain is built from TRBV6-5 and TRBJ2-2, with a weak D call TRBD1 (6 bases). Germline V lookup: CDR1 MNHEY, CDR2 SVGAGI. V lost 11 bases and J lost 11, with 21 bases in between. The CDR3 totals 13 residues. As DNA, the CDR3 is TGTGCCGGAACCCACGTATCGGGGACAGAGCTGTTTTTT. This encodes CAGTHVSGTELFF.

This clone has a single count. V is TRBV6-5 and J is TRBJ1-1; 8 bases map to TRBD1. Germline V gene data show CDR1 as MNHEY and CDR2 as SVGAGI. J gave up 1 base and V 6 bases, and 4 bases lay outside the gene matches. This CDR3 is built from 14 residues. For the CDR3, the DNA is TGTGCCAGCAGGCCCGGGACAGGGAACACTGAAGCTTTCTTT. Encoded protein: CASRPGTGNTEAFF.

V gene TRBV6-6 combines with J gene TRBJ2-3, with 7 bases identical to TRBD2. CDR1 MNHNY and CDR2 SVGAGI come from the germline V gene (reference sequence). V shed 9 bases and J 2 bases; nucleotides not matched to a gene: 5. The CDR3 length is 13 residues. CDR3 DNA: TGTGCCAGTTGCGGGAGTACCACAGATACGCAGTATTTT. Protein: CASCGSTTDTQYF.

The chain joins TRBV3-1 (or the pseudogene TRBV3-2) to TRBJ2-2; D not resolved. From germline, CDR1 is LGHDT and CDR2 YNNKEL (reference sequence). The ends were cut back, 3 bases at V and 2 bases at J, with 7 bases in the middle. CDR3 length: 14 residues. The CDR3 sequence is CASSQGLNTGELFF. The CDR3 region has the DNA TGTGCCAGCAGCCAGGGCTTAAACACCGGGGAGCTGTTTTTT.

V and J are TRBV7-9 and TRBJ2-3; 7 nucleotides line up with TRBD2. Germline trimming cut 3 bases from V and 6 bases from J; bases unmatched to any gene: 6. CDR3 length: 14 amino acids. The germline CDR1 and CDR2 sequences are SEHNR and FQNEAQ (reference sequence). The DNA of the CDR3 is TGTGCCAGCAGCTTGGGCGGGAGTAGGGATACGCAGTATTTT. It is translated as CASSLGGSRDTQYF.

The rearrangement uses TRBV7-2 and TRBJ2-7, with TRBD2 identical over 9 bases. V shed 2 bases and J 4 bases; nucleotides not matched to a gene: 6. The length of the CDR3 is 15 residues. The germline V gene encodes CDR1 SGHTA and CDR2 FQGNSA. The CDR3: CASSLSGGRGYEQYF. The CDR3 nucleotides read TGTGCCAGCAGCTTATCGGGCGGGAGGGGGTACGAGCAGTACTTC.

The CDR3 bases are TGTGCCATCAGGGGGCCGGGACAGGGGCTTAACGAGCAGTACTTC. It codes for CAIRGPGQGLNEQYF. V usage is TRBV10-3 and J usage is TRBJ2-7; 10 bases align to TRBD1. V lost 6 bases, J lost 5 bases, and 10 bases stayed unmatched. The germline gives CDR1 ENHRY, CDR2 SYGVKD. This CDR3 contains 15 residues.

The genes are TRBV27 and TRBJ2-3; TRBD2 aligns across 10 bases. Trimming cost V 6 bases and J 2 bases; bases outside gene matches: 8. This CDR3 contains 16 residues. Germline loops: CDR1 MNHEY, CDR2 SMNVEV (reference sequence). CDR3 loop: CASRLVTSGYTDTQYF. In nucleotides, the CDR3 is TGTGCCAGCAGACTAGTGACTAGCGGGTACACAGATACGCAGTATTTT.

The chain uses TRBV6-5 and TRBJ1-4, with TRBD1 identical over 9 bases. Germline CDR1 and CDR2: MNHEY and SVGAGI. CDR3 length: 15 amino acids. Trimming removed 4 bases from V and 3 bases from J; junction bases left unmatched: 3. This chain's CDR3 is CASSSGQGSNEKLFF. The DNA of the CDR3 is TGTGCCAGCAGTTCCGGACAGGGGTCTAATGAAAAACTGTTTTTT.

The rearrangement uses TRBV15 and TRBJ2-7; tentatively, D is TRBD1 (6 bases). Per the germline V gene, CDR1 is LNHNV and CDR2 is YYDKDF (reference sequence). This CDR3 has 16 residues. Trimming pared 4 bases from V and 0 bases from J, leaving 16 bases between. The DNA for the CDR3 is TGTGCCACCAGCACCCACAGGGCGCTGAGCTCCTACGAGCAGTACTTC. It specifies CATSTHRALSSYEQYF.

In its sample, this clone was seen once. V usage is TRBV6-5 and J usage is TRBJ2-7; 9 bases align to TRBD1. Per germline, CDR1 MNHEY and CDR2 SVGAGI. The trim removed 6 bases at V and 2 bases at J, leaving 8 bases unmatched. This CDR3 is 15 amino acids long. The CDR3 DNA reads as TGTGCCAGCAGAGCCGGGACAGGGCCAACCTACGAGCAGTACTTC. It yields the protein CASRAGTGPTYEQYF.

The rearrangement links TRBV19 to TRBJ2-3; TRBD2 is a possible D gene (6 bases). This CDR3 has 17 residues. The ends were cut back, 9 bases at V and 2 bases at J, with 24 bases in the middle. Per germline, CDR1 LNHDA and CDR2 SQIVND (reference sequence). This CDR3 is CASQPHGASVFTDTQYF. For the CDR3, the DNA is TGTGCCAGCCAACCACATGGGGCTAGCGTATTCACAGATACGCAGTATTTT. The full variable domain, in which reference TRBV19 and TRBJ2-3 provide the parts outside the CDR3, is DGGITQSPKYLFRKEGQNVTLSCEQNLNHDAMYWYRQDPGQGLRLIYYSQIVNDFQKGDIAEGYSVSREKKESFPLTVTSAQKNPTAFYLCASQPHGASVFTDTQYFGPGTRLTVL.